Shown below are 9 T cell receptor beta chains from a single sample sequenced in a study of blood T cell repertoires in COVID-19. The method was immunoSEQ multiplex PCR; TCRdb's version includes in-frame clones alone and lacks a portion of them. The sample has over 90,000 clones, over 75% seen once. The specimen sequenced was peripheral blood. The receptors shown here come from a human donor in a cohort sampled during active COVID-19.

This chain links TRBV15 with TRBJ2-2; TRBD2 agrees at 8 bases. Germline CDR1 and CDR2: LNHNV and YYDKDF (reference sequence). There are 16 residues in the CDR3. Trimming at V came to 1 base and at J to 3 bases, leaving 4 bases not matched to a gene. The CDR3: CATSRGRAGDTGELFF. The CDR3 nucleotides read TGTGCCACCAGCAGAGGTCGAGCGGGAGACACCGGGGAGCTGTTTTTT.

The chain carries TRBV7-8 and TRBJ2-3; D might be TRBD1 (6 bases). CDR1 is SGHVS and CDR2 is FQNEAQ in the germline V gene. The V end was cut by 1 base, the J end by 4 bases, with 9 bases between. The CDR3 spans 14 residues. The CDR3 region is CASSLGGRADTQYF. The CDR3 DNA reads TGTGCCAGCAGCTTAGGGGGGCGGGCAGATACGCAGTATTTT.

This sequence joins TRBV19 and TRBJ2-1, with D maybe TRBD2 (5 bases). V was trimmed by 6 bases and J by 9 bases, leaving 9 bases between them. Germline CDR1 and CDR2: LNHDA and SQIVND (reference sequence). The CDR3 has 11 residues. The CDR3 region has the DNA TGTGCCAGTAGAATCGGGGTTGAGCAGTTCTTC. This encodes CASRIGVEQFF. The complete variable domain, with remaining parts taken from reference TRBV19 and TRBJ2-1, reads DGGITQSPKYLFRKEGQNVTLSCEQNLNHDAMYWYRQDPGQGLRLIYYSQIVNDFQKGDIAEGYSVSREKKESFPLTVTSAQKNPTAFYLCASRIGVEQFFGPGTRLTVL.

The CDR3 DNA reads TGCGCCAGCAGCTTGTGGCAGGGCAACAATGAGCAGTTCTTC. Protein: CASSLWQGNNEQFF. This chain links TRBV5-1 with TRBJ2-1, with a possible D match to TRBD1 (5 bases). The germline CDR1 and CDR2 sequences are SGHRS and YFSETQ. The CDR3 extends over 14 amino acids. V lost 1 base, J lost 5 bases, and 10 bases lay in between.

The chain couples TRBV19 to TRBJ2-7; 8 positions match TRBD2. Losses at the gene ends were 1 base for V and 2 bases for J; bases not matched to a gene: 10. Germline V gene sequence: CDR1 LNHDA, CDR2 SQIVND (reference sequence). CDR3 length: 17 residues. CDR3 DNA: TGTGCCAGTAGTATAGCCTCTTCCGGGACTAGAGCCTACGAGCAGTACTTC. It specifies CASSIASSGTRAYEQYF. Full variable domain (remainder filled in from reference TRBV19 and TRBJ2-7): DGGITQSPKYLFRKEGQNVTLSCEQNLNHDAMYWYRQDPGQGLRLIYYSQIVNDFQKGDIAEGYSVSREKKESFPLTVTSAQKNPTAFYLCASSIASSGTRAYEQYFGPGTRLTVT.

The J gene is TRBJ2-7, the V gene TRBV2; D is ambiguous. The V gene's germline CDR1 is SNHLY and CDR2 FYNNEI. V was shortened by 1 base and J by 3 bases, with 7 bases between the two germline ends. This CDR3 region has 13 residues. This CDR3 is CASSEENYYEQYF. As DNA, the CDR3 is TGTGCCAGCAGTGAAGAAAATTACTACGAGCAGTACTTC.

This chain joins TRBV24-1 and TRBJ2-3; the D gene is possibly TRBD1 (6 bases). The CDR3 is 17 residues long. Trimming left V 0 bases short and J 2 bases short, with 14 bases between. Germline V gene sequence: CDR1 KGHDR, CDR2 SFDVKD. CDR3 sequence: CATSDLQGQGTTDTQYF. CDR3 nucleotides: TGTGCCACCAGTGATTTGCAGGGGCAGGGCACCACAGATACGCAGTATTTT.

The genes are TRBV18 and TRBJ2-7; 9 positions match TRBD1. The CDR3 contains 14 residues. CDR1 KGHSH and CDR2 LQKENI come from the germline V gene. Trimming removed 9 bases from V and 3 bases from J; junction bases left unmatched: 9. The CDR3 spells CASSPGQGLYEQYF. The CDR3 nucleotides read TGTGCCAGTTCCCCGGGACAGGGTCTCTACGAGCAGTACTTC. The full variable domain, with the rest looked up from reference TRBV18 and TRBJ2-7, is NAGVMQNPRHLVRRRGQEARLRCSPMKGHSHVYWYRQLPEEGLKFMVYLQKENIIDESGMPKERFSAEFPKEGPSILRIQQVVRGDSAAYFCASSPGQGLYEQYFGPGTRLTVT.

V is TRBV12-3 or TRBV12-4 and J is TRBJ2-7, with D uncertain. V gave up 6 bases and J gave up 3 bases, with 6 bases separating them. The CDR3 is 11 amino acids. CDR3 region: CASSASYEQYF. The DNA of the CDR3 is TGTGCCAGCAGCGCCAGCTACGAGCAGTACTTC.